Following are 28 T cell receptor beta chains from one sample sequenced in a study of shared clonotypes between healthy human individuals. Clones were sequenced by immunoSEQ multiplex PCR, and TCRdb holds only the in-frame ones, with some missing. The table has around 2,000,000 clones, around 95% seen once. The sequencing sample was made of naive CD4+ T cells sorted from blood. Sample subset: CD45RA+ positively selected. These receptors came from a man between 18 and 35 years old in good health.

The chain employs TRBV7-9 and TRBJ2-7, with 7 bases that match TRBD1. The germline CDR1 and CDR2 sequences are SEHNR and FQNEAQ (reference sequence). The CDR3 extends over 15 amino acids. J gave up 2 bases and V 2 bases, and 6 bases lay outside the gene matches. This chain's CDR3 is CASSLTSGTAYEQYF. The CDR3 nucleotides are TGTGCCAGCAGCTTAACGTCCGGGACAGCCTACGAGCAGTACTTC.

The chain carries TRBV19 and TRBJ2-1, with a possible D match to TRBD1 (6 bases). V dropped 7 bases and J dropped 7 bases, with 17 bases sitting between them. The CDR3 runs 14 residues. Germline CDR1 is LNHDA and CDR2 is SQIVND (reference sequence). This CDR3 reads CASTTRGHPNEQFF. The CDR3 coding sequence is TGTGCCAGTACTACTAGGGGACATCCGAATGAGCAGTTCTTC.

The count of this clone is one. V gene TRBV6-1 combines with J gene TRBJ1-2; perhaps TRBD1 as D (6 bases). Trimming took off 8 bases at V and 2 bases at J, with 9 bases between the two ends. This CDR3 has 12 amino acids. Germline assignment: CDR1 MNHNS and CDR2 SASEGT. Here the CDR3 DNA reads TGTGCCAGCCTCGGACAGAACTATGGCTACACCTTC. It encodes CASLGQNYGYTF.

The chain uses TRBV5-1 and TRBJ2-1; possibly TRBD1 for D (6 bases). CDR1 and CDR2 from the germline V gene are SGHRS and YFSETQ. V was clipped by 0 bases and J by 5 bases, with 12 bases between them. This CDR3 spans 15 amino acids. The CDR3 reads CASSLEQGSHNEQFF. CDR3 in DNA: TGCGCCAGCAGCTTGGAACAGGGCAGTCACAATGAGCAGTTCTTC.

On this clone itself: In the same sample, other DNA sequences code for this CDR3. This rearrangement joins TRBV2 to TRBJ2-6; D gene unclear. Trimming removed 7 bases from V and 1 base from J, with 5 bases in between. The CDR3 totals 13 residues. Germline-derived CDR1 and CDR2 are SNHLY and FYNNEI. The CDR3 region is CASTGSGANVLTF. The CDR3 DNA sequence: TGTGCCAGCACCGGATCTGGGGCCAACGTCCTGACTTTC.

The J gene is TRBJ2-5, the V gene TRBV30, with 7 bases identical to TRBD1. Germline V lookup: CDR1 GTSNPN, CDR2 SVGIG (reference sequence). The CDR3 runs 13 residues. J was trimmed by 4 bases and V by 4 bases; bases with no gene match: 6. CDR3 sequence reads: CAWKRQGRETQYF. CDR3 DNA: TGTGCCTGGAAACGACAGGGAAGAGAGACCCAGTACTTC.

There are a few counts of this clone. The gene calls are TRBV5-6 and TRBJ2-7; D might be TRBD1 or TRBD2, each matching 5 bases. Trimming cost V 4 bases and J 3 bases, with 11 bases left between them. The CDR3 has 13 amino acids. Germline V gene lookup returns CDR1 SGHDT and CDR2 YYEEEE. The CDR3 loop is CASSRDQIYEQYF. For the CDR3, the DNA is TGTGCCAGCAGCCGGGACCAAATCTACGAGCAGTACTTC.

The chain recombines TRBV6-5 with TRBJ1-3, with D possibly being TRBD1 (5 bases). Germline V gives CDR1 MNHEY, CDR2 SVGAGI. The V and J ends lost 5 bases and 4 bases respectively, with 15 bases between them. The CDR3 loop spans 15 amino acids. CDR3: CASSTAQGFGNTIYF. The CDR3 coding sequence is TGTGCCAGCAGTACCGCCCAGGGCTTCGGAAACACCATATATTTT.

V is TRBV5-1 and J is TRBJ2-5; 9 bases agree with TRBD1. The CDR3 is 17 amino acids. The germline CDR1 and CDR2 sequences are SGHRS and YFSETQ. V shed 0 bases, J shed 1 base, and the junction held 7 bases outside the gene matches. The CDR3 region has the DNA TGCGCCAGCAGCTTGGCCTCGGGACAGGGAGCCCAAGAGACCCAGTACTTC. Its translation is CASSLASGQGAQETQYF.

CDR3 loop: CASSPGFLAKNTEAFF. CDR3 coding DNA: TGTGCCAGCAGCCCCGGTTTTTTAGCCAAGAACACTGAAGCTTTCTTT. The V and J genes are TRBV7-9 and TRBJ1-1; no reliable D call. Trimming pared 5 bases from V and 1 base from J, leaving 17 bases between. Germline V gives CDR1 SEHNR, CDR2 FQNEAQ (reference sequence). CDR3 size: 16 residues.

This chain connects TRBV10-1 to TRBJ1-1; no definite D call. Between the trimmed V and J ends, which lost 5 bases and 2 bases, there was a span of 12 bases. CDR1 WNHNN and CDR2 SYGVQD come from the germline V gene (reference sequence). This CDR3 region has 14 residues. This CDR3 reads CASSSGGPNTEAFF. DNA of the CDR3: TGCGCCAGCAGTTCAGGAGGGCCCAACACTGAAGCTTTCTTT.

Points on this clone: One base away lies a much larger clone, so this may be a sequencing read error. The identical CDR3 is also encoded by other nucleotide sequences in the sample. The V call is TRBV6-5, the J call TRBJ2-7, with 9 bases fitting TRBD1. J lost 2 bases, V lost 0 bases, and 2 bases had no gene match. The CDR3 extends over 15 amino acids. Germline V lookup: CDR1 MNHEY, CDR2 SVGAGI. CDR3 DNA sequence: TGTGCCAGCAGTTACTCAGGACAGGGGCCCTACGAGCAGTACTTC. Translating gives CASSYSGQGPYEQYF.

Concerning this clone: Other DNA sequences of this sample code for an identical CDR3. The V gene is TRBV7-2, the J gene TRBJ2-7; 8 bases are shared with TRBD2. Germline V gene sequence: CDR1 SGHTA, CDR2 FQGNSA. V gave up 4 bases and J gave up 4 bases; unmatched junction bases: 9. The CDR3 sequence is 15 residues long. The CDR3 is CASSSGLAGSYEQYF. CDR3 coding DNA: TGTGCCAGCAGCTCCGGACTAGCAGGATCTTACGAGCAGTACTTC.

The V and J genes are TRBV5-1 and TRBJ1-2; 7 bases align to TRBD1. This CDR3 comprises 16 residues. J was trimmed by 1 base and V by 4 bases; bases with no gene match: 10. Germline CDR1 is SGHRS and CDR2 is YFSETQ. CDR3 DNA sequence: TGCGCCAGCAGCCCGGAGGGGACAGCCTATAACTATGGCTACACCTTC. It is translated as CASSPEGTAYNYGYTF.

The chain couples TRBV5-1 to TRBJ2-2; no firm D call. CDR3 length: 14 amino acids. CDR1 SGHRS and CDR2 YFSETQ come from the germline V gene. The ends were cut back, 2 bases at V and 4 bases at J, with 9 bases in the middle. This CDR3 is CASSFLQSTGELFF. In DNA, the CDR3 is TGCGCCAGCAGCTTCTTACAGAGCACCGGGGAGCTGTTTTTT.

The V gene is TRBV6-6, the J gene TRBJ2-3, with TRBD2 matching 8 bases. V shed 10 bases and J 2 bases; nucleotides not matched to a gene: 8. Germline V gives CDR1 MNHNY, CDR2 SVGAGI (reference sequence). This CDR3 has 14 amino acids. In DNA, the CDR3 is TGTGCCACCCGACTAGCGACTCTCACAGATACGCAGTATTTT. It encodes CATRLATLTDTQYF.

The CDR3 loop reads CASSLGQGKLGGYTF. CDR3 sequence (DNA): TGTGCCAGCAGCTTAGGACAGGGCAAATTGGGTGGCTACACCTTC. V gene TRBV13 combines with J gene TRBJ1-2; D possibly corresponds to TRBD1 (6 bases). V dropped 0 bases and J dropped 7 bases, with 15 bases sitting between them. Germline V gives CDR1 PRHDT, CDR2 FYEKMQ (reference sequence). This CDR3 region has 15 residues.

The rearrangement uses TRBV28 and TRBJ2-3; D possibly uses TRBD1 or TRBD2 (5 bases each). Germline V gene sequence: CDR1 MDHEN, CDR2 SYDVKM. The V end lost 2 bases, the J end lost 2 bases, and 17 bases lay between the germline ends. The CDR3 is 17 residues long. Here the CDR3 DNA reads TGTGCCAGCAGTTTAAGGTTCGGGGACGGATACACAGATACGCAGTATTTT. Protein: CASSLRFGDGYTDTQYF.

Here the CDR3 DNA reads TGCGCCAGCAGCACCAGCGGGCCCACCTACAATGAGCAGTTCTTC. Protein: CASSTSGPTYNEQFF. The chain recombines TRBV4-1 with TRBJ2-1; tentative D call: TRBD2 (6 bases). Per the germline V gene, CDR1 is MGHRA and CDR2 is YSYEKL. The V gene lost 5 bases and the J gene lost 2 bases, with 13 bases spanning the gap. This CDR3 spans 15 amino acids.

CDR3 in amino acids: CATSRVSSYNEQFF. The CDR3, as DNA: TGTGCCACCAGCAGAGTGTCCAGCTACAATGAGCAGTTCTTC. The gene calls are TRBV15 and TRBJ2-1; D gene unclear. This CDR3 is built from 14 residues. Germline-derived CDR1 and CDR2 are LNHNV and YYDKDF (reference sequence). Trimming cost V 1 base and J 3 bases, with 7 bases left between them.

The gene calls are TRBV28 and TRBJ1-3; D gene uncertain. CDR1 MDHEN and CDR2 SYDVKM come from the germline V gene. There are 14 residues in the CDR3. With 4 bases removed from V and 0 bases from J, the gap between germline ends came to 7 bases. In DNA form, the CDR3 reads TGTGCCAGCAGTTCCTCCGACTCTGGAAACACCATATATTTT. It is translated as CASSSSDSGNTIYF.

The rearrangement uses TRBV2 and TRBJ2-7; the match to TRBD2 covers 8 bases. Germline V gene lookup returns CDR1 SNHLY and CDR2 FYNNEI. CDR3 length: 14 residues. V shed 9 bases and J 4 bases; nucleotides not matched to a gene: 11. The CDR3 DNA is TGTGCCAGTTCGCGGTCGGGAGGGGGGTACGAGCAGTACTTC. Amino acid sequence: CASSRSGGGYEQYF. Combining the CDR3 with reference TRBV2 and TRBJ2-7 gives the whole variable domain EPEVTQTPSHQVTQMGQEVILRCVPISNHLYFYWYRQILGQKVEFLVSFYNNEISEKSEIFDDQFSVERPDGSNFTLKIRSTKLEDSAMYFCASSRSGGGYEQYFGPGTRLTVT.

The gene calls are TRBV10-1 and TRBJ2-2; D gene ambiguous. The length of the CDR3 is 14 residues. Trimming took 6 bases from V and 6 from J, leaving 14 bases between them. Per germline, CDR1 WNHNN and CDR2 SYGVQD (reference sequence). The CDR3 loop is CASSATLKAGELFF. The CDR3 nucleotides are TGCGCCAGCAGCGCCACTCTTAAGGCCGGGGAGCTGTTTTTT.

The rearrangement joins TRBV5-5 to TRBJ2-1, with D perhaps TRBD2 (6 bases). This CDR3 region has 16 residues. Germline CDR1 and CDR2: SGHKS and YYEKEE (reference sequence). V was shortened by 1 base and J by 1 base, with 12 bases between the two germline ends. The CDR3 is CASSLSYGSSYNEQFF. CDR3 in DNA: TGTGCCAGCAGCTTGAGTTACGGGAGTTCCTACAATGAGCAGTTCTTC. Based on the CDR3 plus reference TRBV5-5 and TRBJ2-1, the full variable domain is DAGVTQSPTHLIKTRGQQVTLRCSPISGHKSVSWYQQVLGQGPQFIFQYYEKEERGRGNFPDRFSARQFPNYSSELNVNALLLGDSALYLCASSLSYGSSYNEQFFGPGTRLTVL.

This chain connects TRBV10-3 to TRBJ2-3; D uncertain. Trimming removed 0 bases at V and 0 bases at J, with 13 bases between. There are 17 residues in the CDR3. Per germline, CDR1 ENHRY and CDR2 SYGVKD. Here the CDR3 reads CAISESLTISSTDTQYF. The CDR3 DNA is TGTGCCATCAGTGAGTCGCTGACAATCAGTAGCACAGATACGCAGTATTTT.

This chain connects TRBV6-1 to TRBJ1-5, with 9 bases matching TRBD1. Trimming took 8 bases from V and 6 from J; bases not matched to a gene: 8. The germline V gene encodes CDR1 MNHNS and CDR2 SASEGT. The CDR3 spans 14 residues. The CDR3 sequence is CASLRTGVTQPQHF. CDR3 DNA sequence: TGTGCCAGCCTACGGACAGGGGTAACTCAGCCCCAGCATTTT.

The chain combines TRBV9 with TRBJ2-1, with 10 bases fitting TRBD2. Trimming took 4 bases from V and 5 from J; bases not matched to a gene: 6. The germline V gene encodes CDR1 SGDLS and CDR2 YYNGEE. The CDR3 is made up of 15 amino acids. The CDR3 region has the DNA TGTGCCAGCAGCCCCCGGACTAGCGGCGACAATGAGCAGTTCTTC. Its translation: CASSPRTSGDNEQFF.

Ten or more counts support this clone. DNA for the CDR3: TGTGCCAGCCTCTCCAGGGGCAGCCACTACGAGCAGTACTTC. It specifies CASLSRGSHYEQYF. The chain joins TRBV28 to TRBJ2-7, with D possibly matching TRBD1 (6 bases). The V and J ends lost 8 bases and 3 bases respectively, with 17 bases between them. Germline V lookup: CDR1 MDHEN, CDR2 SYDVKM. This CDR3 has 14 residues. The whole variable domain, filled in from reference TRBV28 and TRBJ2-7, reads DVKVTQSSRYLVKRTGEKVFLECVQDMDHENMFWYRQDPGLGLRLIYFSYDVKMKEKGDIPEGYSVSREKKERFSLILESASTNQTSMYLCASLSRGSHYEQYFGPGTRLTVT.